What follows describes a single T cell receptor (beta chain). This entry is derived from a study of OX40 agonist ivuxolimab in advanced cancers. As for the study in general: Dose-escalation subjects each had hepatocellular carcinoma, melanoma, renal cell or head and neck cancer.

Germline CDR1 and CDR2: SNHLY and FYNNEI. This CDR3 is 15 amino acids long. Trimming took 7 bases from V and 4 from J, leaving 17 bases between them. Using immunoSEQ multiplex PCR, the repertoire was profiled, and TCRdb retains in-frame clones only, with some absent. Among 60,000 to 90,000 clones listed, roughly 87% were seen once. Sampling times: baseline, cycle 4 day 1, cycle 7 day 1. The sequences come from CD4+ or CD8+ T cells sorted from blood, collected in a trial of the OX40 agonist ivuxolimab. This rearrangement joins TRBV2 to TRBJ1-3, with D perhaps matching TRBD1 (5 bases). The sequence was collected from an adult with an advanced solid tumor such as melanoma, head and neck, liver or kidney cancer. The CDR3 DNA reads TGTGCCAGCAAAGAGTGGGGGATAGAAGGAAACACCATATATTTT. Residues: CASKEWGIEGNTIYF.